This passage covers 30 T cell receptor beta chains from one sample sequenced in a study of blood T cell repertoires in COVID-19. Here immunoSEQ multiplex PCR was the method, and the copy in TCRdb shows in-frame clones only, minus some. The table shows about 130,000 clones, with more than 75% occurring only once. The sample consisted of peripheral blood. All receptors derive from a man in his 60s who had recovered from COVID-19.

CDR3 in DNA: TGTGCCAGCAGTTACATTCCCCGAGATACGCAGTATTTT. This encodes CASSYIPRDTQYF. The chain uses TRBV6-5 and TRBJ2-3, with D unresolved. The V gene's germline CDR1 is MNHEY and CDR2 SVGAGI. Trimming removed 2 bases at V and 5 bases at J, with 8 bases between. The CDR3 is made up of 13 amino acids.

CDR3 DNA: TGTGCCAGCAGCCCCGAGGCCTCCTACGAGCAGTACTTC. Translated, it gives CASSPEASYEQYF. This sequence joins TRBV2 and TRBJ2-7; no clear D gene. The CDR3 length is 13 residues. V shed 6 bases and J shed 0 bases, with 9 bases lying between them. The germline V gene encodes CDR1 SNHLY and CDR2 FYNNEI.

Only a few counts were recorded for this clone. J is TRBJ2-5 and V is TRBV24-1, with 8 bases lining up with TRBD2. From germline, CDR1 is KGHDR and CDR2 SFDVKD. Losses at the gene ends were 3 bases for V and 4 bases for J; bases not matched to a gene: 6. The CDR3 covers 15 residues. DNA of the CDR3: TGTGCCACCAGTGATACGGGGGGGCAGAGAGAGACCCAGTACTTC. This gives the protein CATSDTGGQRETQYF.

This clone occurred a few times. The chain has TRBV6-4 and TRBJ1-1; 7 bases map to TRBD1. With V trimmed by 6 bases and J by 5 bases, 6 bases remained unmatched. Germline V gene sequence: CDR1 MRHNA, CDR2 SNTAGT. The CDR3 is 13 residues long. The CDR3 coding sequence is TGTGCCAGCAGGGCCAGACAGGGAACTGAAGCTTTCTTT. Protein: CASRARQGTEAFF.

This rearrangement joins TRBV6-5 to TRBJ2-1, with D tentatively TRBD1 (5 bases). Germline CDR1 is MNHEY and CDR2 is SVGAGI. The CDR3 covers 14 residues. Trimming took 5 bases from V and 4 from J, leaving 12 bases between them. In nucleotides, the CDR3 is TGTGCCAGCAGTCCCGCGACAGTATACAATGAGCAGTTCTTC. This encodes CASSPATVYNEQFF.

The genes are TRBV6-6 and TRBJ2-6, with 7 nucleotides matching TRBD1. V was pared by 5 bases and J by 4 bases, with 11 bases of the junction left unmatched. Germline values: CDR1 MNHNY, CDR2 SVGAGI (reference sequence). The CDR3 totals 17 residues. The CDR3 sequence: CASSPTGNLWGANVLTF. DNA of the CDR3: TGTGCCAGCAGTCCGACAGGGAACTTGTGGGGGGCCAACGTCCTGACTTTC.

The V gene is TRBV11-2, the J gene TRBJ2-2, with 16 bases identical to TRBD2. This CDR3 is built from 19 residues. Germline-derived CDR1 and CDR2 are SGHAT and FQNNGV. J gave up 4 bases and V 5 bases, and 10 bases lay outside the gene matches. The CDR3 sequence: CASSITGLAGGPGTGELFF. In DNA, the CDR3 is TGTGCCAGCAGCATCACGGGACTAGCGGGGGGGCCGGGCACCGGGGAGCTGTTTTTT.

For this clone: Other DNA sequences within the sample encode an identical CDR3. The CDR3 region is CASSYSADSGNTIYF. CDR3 nucleotide sequence: TGTGCCAGCAGTTACTCGGCGGACTCTGGAAACACCATATATTTT. The rearrangement uses TRBV6-2 or TRBV6-3 and TRBJ1-3; no definite D call. CDR1 and CDR2 from the germline V gene are MNHEY and SVGEGT. V lost 0 bases and J 0 bases, leaving 6 bases between the germline ends. This CDR3 has 15 amino acids.

The V and J genes are TRBV6-5 and TRBJ1-2; 11 nucleotides line up with TRBD1. V lost 5 bases to trimming and J lost 3 bases; unmatched junction nucleotides: 2. Germline CDR1 reads MNHEY; CDR2 reads SVGAGI. This CDR3 is 14 amino acids long. The CDR3 DNA is TGTGCCAGCAGTACGGGACAGGGGGACTATGGCTACACCTTC. This translates into CASSTGQGDYGYTF.

This chain joins TRBV4-2 and TRBJ1-2, with a weak D call TRBD1 (6 bases). This CDR3 is built from 14 residues. Trimming cost V 0 bases and J 13 bases, with 18 bases left between them. The germline V gene encodes CDR1 LGHNA and CDR2 YNFKEQ. Here the CDR3 reads CASSQDGAYRAVTF. CDR3 nucleotides: TGTGCCAGCAGCCAAGATGGCGCTTACAGGGCAGTCACCTTC.

This clone occurred a few times. V and J are TRBV7-2 and TRBJ1-5; tentatively, D is TRBD1 (6 bases). The V and J ends lost 2 bases and 4 bases respectively, with 6 bases between them. The CDR3 is made up of 13 amino acids. The germline CDR1 and CDR2 sequences are SGHTA and FQGNSA. In DNA, the CDR3 is TGTGCCAGCAGCTTACAGGGGAATCAGCCCCAGCATTTT. Translating gives CASSLQGNQPQHF.

This clone showed up just once. V gene TRBV6-6 combines with J gene TRBJ2-7; no firm D call. Trimming took 7 bases from V and 1 from J, leaving 17 bases between them. The CDR3 contains 15 residues. In germline, CDR1 is MNHNY, CDR2 SVGAGI (reference sequence). Here the CDR3 DNA reads TGTGCCAGCACCAAAGCTAAGATGGTGTCCTACGAGCAGTACTTC. This translates into CASTKAKMVSYEQYF.

This sequence joins TRBV30 and TRBJ1-6; 11 nucleotides match TRBD1. This CDR3 has 17 amino acids. CDR1 is GTSNPN and CDR2 is SVGIG in the germline V gene (reference sequence). The V gene end was trimmed by 3 bases and the J gene end by 3 bases; junction bases not matched to a gene: 7. DNA for the CDR3: TGTGCCTGGAGCGCCGGGACAGGGGGTTTCTATAATTCACCCCTCCACTTT. As protein: CAWSAGTGGFYNSPLHF.

The V call is TRBV28, the J call TRBJ1-2; no definite D call. The V and J ends lost 6 bases and 4 bases respectively, with 15 bases between them. CDR1 is MDHEN and CDR2 is SYDVKM in the germline V gene. The CDR3 extends over 14 amino acids. As DNA, the CDR3 is TGTGCCAGCAGAATTGGCGGCGGTTTCTATGGCTACACCTTC. Translated, it gives CASRIGGGFYGYTF.

This chain connects TRBV5-6 to TRBJ2-3, with a tentative D call TRBD2 (7 bases). V lost 3 bases and J 8 bases, leaving 19 bases between the germline ends. Per the germline V gene, CDR1 is SGHDT and CDR2 is YYEEEE. The CDR3 consists of 15 residues. The CDR3 spells CASSWGGRSLGTQYF. Here the CDR3 DNA reads TGTGCCAGCAGCTGGGGGGGCAGGTCCTTGGGTACGCAGTATTTT.

This chain joins TRBV2 and TRBJ2-1, with 8 bases identical to TRBD2. The CDR3 runs 15 residues. Germline lookup yields CDR1 SNHLY and CDR2 FYNNEI. V trimming: 4 bases; J trimming: 4 bases; junction bases outside the gene matches: 6. The CDR3 DNA follows: TGTGCCAGCAGTGTTAGCGGGACTACTTACAATGAGCAGTTCTTC. This sequence encodes CASSVSGTTYNEQFF.

The rearrangement joins TRBV6-2 or TRBV6-3 to TRBJ2-1; no reliable D call. Trimming left V 0 bases short and J 5 bases short, with 8 bases between. Germline CDR1 and CDR2: MNHEY and SVGEGT. The CDR3 sequence is 14 residues long. DNA for the CDR3: TGTGCCAGCAGTTACTCCCGAGCTAACAATGAGCAGTTCTTC. It codes for CASSYSRANNEQFF.

The V call is TRBV2, the J call TRBJ2-1, with 9 bases that match TRBD2. CDR1 is SNHLY and CDR2 is FYNNEI in the germline V gene. This CDR3 has 17 amino acids. Trimming at V came to 0 bases and at J to 6 bases, leaving 9 bases not matched to a gene. As DNA, the CDR3 is TGTGCCAGCAGTGAAGCGGCTAGCGGGACCCGGGGCAATGAGCAGTTCTTC. Residues: CASSEAASGTRGNEQFF.

This chain uses TRBV6-2 or TRBV6-3 with TRBJ2-7; TRBD2 matches 7 bases. Germline assignment: CDR1 MNHEY and CDR2 SVGEGT. V dropped 2 bases and J dropped 6; count of bases not matched to a gene: 10. CDR3 length equals 15 residues. CDR3 in amino acids: CASSYVGGGPSEQYF. DNA of the CDR3: TGTGCCAGCAGTTACGTCGGGGGAGGGCCGAGCGAGCAGTACTTC.

This clone was recorded only once. This rearrangement joins TRBV19 to TRBJ2-5; 8 bases are a match to TRBD2. The length of the CDR3 is 15 residues. Germline-derived CDR1 and CDR2 are LNHDA and SQIVND (reference sequence). V shed 9 bases, J shed 2 bases, and the junction held 11 bases outside the gene matches. CDR3 nucleotides: TGTGCCAGCGGGGGGCAGCGGGGGCTACAAGAGACCCAGTACTTC. Amino acid sequence: CASGGQRGLQETQYF.

This chain connects TRBV5-8 to TRBJ2-3; D may be TRBD2 (5 bases). CDR1 is SGHTS, CDR2 YDEGEE, per germline. The V end was cut by 4 bases, the J end by 1 base, with 13 bases between. This CDR3 is 15 amino acids long. The CDR3 sequence: CASSQEGLRTDTQYF. CDR3 coding DNA: TGTGCCAGCAGCCAAGAAGGACTTCGCACAGATACGCAGTATTTT.

This clone was detected only once. The gene calls are TRBV10-3 and TRBJ2-2, with 9 bases aligning to TRBD1. V lost 3 bases, J lost 3 bases, and 2 bases stayed unmatched. Looked up from germline, CDR1 is ENHRY and CDR2 is SYGVKD. This CDR3 is built from 15 residues. As DNA, the CDR3 is TGTGCCATCAGTGAAAGACAGGGGGACACCGGGGAGCTGTTTTTT. This sequence encodes CAISERQGDTGELFF.

The chain carries TRBV3-1 (or the pseudogene TRBV3-2) and TRBJ2-1; TRBD2 agrees at 10 bases. Germline V gene sequence: CDR1 LGHDT, CDR2 YNNKEL (reference sequence). The CDR3 covers 17 residues. J gave up 3 bases and V 0 bases, and 5 bases lay outside the gene matches. The CDR3 loop is CASSQDSGTSDYNEQFF. In DNA form, the CDR3 reads TGTGCCAGCAGCCAAGATTCGGGGACTAGCGACTACAATGAGCAGTTCTTC.

This chain links TRBV28 with TRBJ2-1, with D possibly TRBD1 on 6 matching bases. Germline V lookup: CDR1 MDHEN, CDR2 SYDVKM. The ends were cut back, 9 bases at V and 3 bases at J, with 15 bases in the middle. This CDR3 spans 14 amino acids. This CDR3 is CASSVAGDYNEQFF. The CDR3 DNA reads as TGTGCCAGTTCGGTCGCAGGGGACTACAATGAGCAGTTCTTC.

This chain connects TRBV7-2 to TRBJ2-3, with 10 nucleotides matching TRBD1. The CDR3 runs 16 residues. Germline CDR1 and CDR2: SGHTA and FQGNSA. Trimming cost V 5 bases and J 0 bases; bases outside gene matches: 5. CDR3 sequence reads: CASSTGDRGSTDTQYF. The CDR3 nucleotides read TGTGCCAGCAGCACAGGGGACAGGGGTAGCACAGATACGCAGTATTTT.

The table lists this clone with a few counts. V is TRBV5-1 and J is TRBJ2-1; 8 nucleotides line up with TRBD1. CDR1 is SGHRS, CDR2 YFSETQ, per germline. Unmatched junction bases numbered 5, after V lost 4 bases and J lost 8 bases. The CDR3 length is 13 residues. The CDR3 reads CASSDQGAHEQFF. CDR3 DNA sequence: TGCGCCAGCAGCGACCAGGGGGCCCATGAGCAGTTCTTC.

The chain uses TRBV7-9 and TRBJ2-7; D unclear. The V gene's germline CDR1 is SEHNR and CDR2 FQNEAQ (reference sequence). Between the trimmed V and J ends, which lost 5 bases and 3 bases, there was a span of 8 bases. This CDR3 comprises 12 residues. The CDR3 sequence is CASSPNNYEQYF. DNA of the CDR3: TGTGCCAGCAGCCCGAACAACTACGAGCAGTACTTC.

V is TRBV7-2 and J is TRBJ1-2; 8 bases fit TRBD1. This CDR3 is 14 amino acids long. Germline loops: CDR1 SGHTA, CDR2 FQGNSA. Unmatched junction bases numbered 7, after V lost 3 bases and J lost 7 bases. This CDR3 reads CASSFQGAVSGYTF. CDR3 bases: TGTGCCAGCAGCTTCCAGGGGGCGGTGAGTGGCTACACCTTC.

V usage is TRBV5-4 and J usage is TRBJ2-5; a possible D gene is TRBD1 (5 bases). The CDR3 contains 14 residues. Looked up from germline, CDR1 is SGHNT and CDR2 is YYREEE (reference sequence). V was pared by 3 bases and J by 2 bases, with 11 bases between. CDR3 residues: CASSSLDSQETQYF. The DNA for the CDR3 is TGTGCCAGCAGCTCCCTTGACAGTCAAGAGACCCAGTACTTC.

The V and J genes are TRBV28 and TRBJ2-3; 10 nucleotides agree with TRBD2. CDR1 is MDHEN and CDR2 is SYDVKM in the germline V gene. This CDR3 is 15 amino acids long. V gave up 2 bases and J gave up 1 base; unmatched junction bases: 0. CDR3 protein: CASSLLAGGTDTQYF. The CDR3 nucleotides read TGTGCCAGCAGTTTACTAGCGGGAGGCACAGATACGCAGTATTTT.